This record covers a single TCR beta chain. This sample is part of a study of blood T cell repertoires in COVID-19. Participants came from some 23 US areas, aged about 18 to 89 years. Self-reported history from a screening survey and questionnaire set each donor's cohort. Libraries were prepared by immunoSEQ multiplex PCR; TCRdb keeps only in-frame clonotypes and omits some of them. The repertoire has about 240,000 clones, roughly 86% of them found once; the top ten carry 2.5% to 3.5%. Germline CDR1 reads LGHNA; CDR2 reads YNFKEQ. Trimming took 4 bases from V and 1 from J; bases not matched to a gene: 10. The CDR3 sequence is 16 residues long.

The sequence was collected from a woman between 40 and 55 years old with acute COVID-19. This chain connects TRBV4-2 to TRBJ2-7; TRBD1 aligns across 7 bases. The source material was PBMCs or T cells enriched from blood (not recorded which). The CDR3 DNA reads as TGTGCCAGCAGCCGAGAGGGGGCAGTGGGATCCTACGAGCAGTACTTC. Amino acids: CASSREGAVGSYEQYF.